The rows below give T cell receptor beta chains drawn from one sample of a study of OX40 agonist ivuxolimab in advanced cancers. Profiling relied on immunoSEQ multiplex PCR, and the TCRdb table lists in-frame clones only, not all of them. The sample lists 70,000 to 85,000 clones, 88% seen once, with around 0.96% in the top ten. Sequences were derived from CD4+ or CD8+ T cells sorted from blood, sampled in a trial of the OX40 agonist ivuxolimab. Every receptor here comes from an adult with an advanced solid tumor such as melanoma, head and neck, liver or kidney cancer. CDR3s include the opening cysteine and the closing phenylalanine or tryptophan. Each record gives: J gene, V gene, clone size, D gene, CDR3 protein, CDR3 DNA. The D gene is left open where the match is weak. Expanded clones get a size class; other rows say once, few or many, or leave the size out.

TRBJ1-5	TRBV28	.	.	CASSLGQGSLVQPQHF	TGTGCCAGCAGTTTAGGGCAGGGCAGTCTTGTTCAGCCCCAGCATTTT
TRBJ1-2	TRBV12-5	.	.	CASGSWTVYGYTF	TGTGCTAGTGGTTCCTGGACGGTCTATGGCTACACCTTC
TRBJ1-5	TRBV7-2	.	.	CASSLVGPGNQPQHF	TGTGCCAGCAGCTTAGTAGGGCCTGGCAATCAGCCCCAGCATTTT
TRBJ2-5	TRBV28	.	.	CASSSSGQETQYF	TGTGCCAGCAGTTCATCAGGGCAAGAGACCCAGTACTTC
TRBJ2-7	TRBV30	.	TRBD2	CASSAGAYEQYF	TGTGCCTCCTCGGCGGGGGCCTACGAGCAGTACTTC
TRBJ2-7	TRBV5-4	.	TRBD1	CASSSSGTASYEQYF	TGTGCCAGCAGCTCTTCGGGGACAGCGTCCTACGAGCAGTACTTC
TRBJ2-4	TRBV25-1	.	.	CASSGAGGFQNIQYF	TGTGCCAGCAGTGGGGCTGGGGGGTTCCAAAACATTCAGTACTTC
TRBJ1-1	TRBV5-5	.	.	CASTDYSEAFF	TGTGCCAGCACCGACTATTCCGAAGCTTTCTTT
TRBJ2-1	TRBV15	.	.	CATSRDIDEQFF	TGTGCCACCAGCAGAGACATTGATGAGCAGTTCTTC
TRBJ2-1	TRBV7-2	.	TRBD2	CASSLSLAGNEQFF	TGTGCCAGCAGCTTAAGTCTAGCGGGCAATGAGCAGTTCTTC
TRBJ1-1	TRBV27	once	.	CASSKTTYTEAFF	TGTGCCAGCAGTAAGACAACATACACTGAAGCTTTCTTT
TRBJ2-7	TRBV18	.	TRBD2	CASSPGGGSSYEQYF	TGTGCCAGCTCACCAGGCGGGGGGAGCTCCTACGAGCAGTACTTC
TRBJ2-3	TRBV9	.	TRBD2	CASSVGPAGGFTDTQYF	TGTGCCAGCAGCGTAGGGCCAGCGGGGGGGTTTACAGATACGCAGTATTTT
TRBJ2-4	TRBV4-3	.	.	CASSRNLQEFVAKNIQYF	TGCGCCAGCAGCCGGAACCTACAGGAATTCGTAGCCAAAAACATTCAGTACTTC
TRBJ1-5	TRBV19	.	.	CASSLSHGGVSNQPQHF	TGTGCCAGTAGTCTTTCCCACGGGGGTGTTAGCAATCAGCCCCAGCATTTT
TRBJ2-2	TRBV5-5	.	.	CASSSNAGWNTGELFF	TGTGCCAGCAGCTCAAATGCAGGGTGGAACACCGGGGAGCTGTTTTTT
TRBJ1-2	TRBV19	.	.	CASSIRDSPNYGYTF	TGTGCCAGTAGTATTCGAGACAGCCCTAACTATGGCTACACCTTC
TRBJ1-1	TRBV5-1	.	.	CASSPYNSNTEAFF	TGCGCCAGCAGCCCCTACAACTCGAACACTGAAGCTTTCTTT
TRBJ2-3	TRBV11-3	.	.	CASSLVRGPSTDTQYF	TGTGCCAGCAGCTTAGTGAGGGGACCAAGCACAGATACGCAGTATTTT
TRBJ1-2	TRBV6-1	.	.	CASSDAGPGAYGYTF	TGTGCCAGCAGTGACGCCGGACCCGGAGCCTATGGCTACACCTTC
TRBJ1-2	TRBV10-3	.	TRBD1	CASNPGQGIIRDGYTF	TGTGCCTCGAACCCGGGACAGGGGATTATTCGAGATGGCTACACCTTC
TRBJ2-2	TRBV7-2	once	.	CASSLAQGPGELFF	TGTGCCAGCAGCTTAGCGCAGGGCCCCGGGGAGCTGTTTTTT
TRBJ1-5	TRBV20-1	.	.	CSVKPPQPQHF	TGCAGTGTAAAACCCCCACAGCCCCAGCATTTT
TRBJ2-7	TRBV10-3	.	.	CAISEATNEQYF	TGTGCCATCAGTGAAGCCACAAACGAGCAGTACTTC
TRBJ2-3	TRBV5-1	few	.	CASSLWGLEDTQYF	TGCGCCAGCAGCTTGTGGGGGCTCGAGGATACGCAGTATTTT
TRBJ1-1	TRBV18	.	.	CASSPPSNTEAFF	TGTGCCAGCTCACCACCGTCAAACACTGAAGCTTTCTTT
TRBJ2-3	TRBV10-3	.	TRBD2	CAISEPATFRTSPLRNTDTQYF	TGTGCCATCAGTGAGCCGGCCACCTTCCGGACTAGCCCGCTTAGGAACACAGATACGCAGTATTTT
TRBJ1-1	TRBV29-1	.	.	CIIFQGGTEAFF	TGCATCATTTTCCAGGGCGGCACTGAAGCTTTCTTT
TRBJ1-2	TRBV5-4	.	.	CASSSDSYGYTF	TGTGCCAGCAGCTCGGACAGTTATGGCTACACCTTC
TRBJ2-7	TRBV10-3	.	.	CAINTGFFYEQYF	TGTGCCATCAACACAGGGTTCTTCTACGAGCAGTACTTC
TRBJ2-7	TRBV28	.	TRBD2	CASKVAGGTYEQYF	TGTGCCAGCAAAGTAGCGGGAGGGACCTACGAGCAGTACTTC
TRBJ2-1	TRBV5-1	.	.	CASSLASYNEQFF	TGCGCCAGCAGCTTGGCAAGTTACAATGAGCAGTTCTTC
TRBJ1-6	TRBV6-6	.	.	CASIPGQGAFNSPLHF	TGTGCCAGCATTCCCGGACAAGGGGCTTTTAATTCACCCCTCCACTTT
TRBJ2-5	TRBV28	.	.	CASRWQETQYF	TGTGCCAGCCGTTGGCAAGAGACCCAGTACTTC
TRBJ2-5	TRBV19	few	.	CASSILGGETQYF	TGTGCCAGTAGTATTCTGGGGGGTGAGACCCAGTACTTC
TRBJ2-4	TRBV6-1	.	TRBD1	CASSEALTGVQAKNIQYF	TGTGCCAGCAGTGAAGCGCTGACAGGGGTCCAAGCCAAAAACATTCAGTACTTC
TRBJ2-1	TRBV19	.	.	CASNSNSYNEQFF	TGTGCCAGTAATAGTAACTCCTACAATGAGCAGTTCTTC